The 21 T cell receptor beta chains below all came from one sample that was sequenced in a study of human thymus T cells. Profiled with immunoSEQ multiplex PCR; TCRdb holds only in-frame clones, not every one. The sample records about 44,000 clones, around 94% being singletons. Sequenced: blood. These receptors all stem from a boy younger than two with a congenital heart defect but otherwise immunologically healthy.

The gene calls are TRBV7-2 and TRBJ1-6, with D perhaps TRBD1 (5 bases). Trimming took off 1 base at V and 3 bases at J, with 7 bases between the two ends. This CDR3 comprises 15 residues. Per the germline V gene, CDR1 is SGHTA and CDR2 is FQGNSA. The CDR3 DNA sequence: TGTGCCAGCAGCTTAGGGACAAACTATAATTCACCCCTCCACTTT. Encoded protein: CASSLGTNYNSPLHF.

The chain uses TRBV19 and TRBJ2-5; D may be TRBD1 (6 bases). The CDR3 contains 13 residues. Between the trimmed V and J ends, which lost 1 base and 5 bases, there was a span of 8 bases. The V gene's germline CDR1 is LNHDA and CDR2 SQIVND (reference sequence). The CDR3: CASSIGGRETQYF. CDR3 sequence (DNA): TGTGCCAGTAGTATAGGGGGGCGGGAGACCCAGTACTTC.

The chain uses TRBV28 and TRBJ1-4; no definite D call. V was clipped by 5 bases and J by 5 bases, with 9 bases between them. Germline-derived CDR1 and CDR2 are MDHEN and SYDVKM. This CDR3 contains 13 residues. For the CDR3, the DNA is TGTGCCAGCAGTCGGACGGTGAATGAAAAACTGTTTTTT. Protein sequence: CASSRTVNEKLFF.

This clone was counted once. This rearrangement joins TRBV7-2 to TRBJ2-5; unclear D gene. The length of the CDR3 is 14 residues. Trimming left V 1 base short and J 4 bases short, with 10 bases between. The germline V gene has CDR1 SGHTA and CDR2 FQGNSA. In DNA form, the CDR3 reads TGTGCCAGCAGCTTAGGTCGAGGCCTAGAGACCCAGTACTTC. It is translated as CASSLGRGLETQYF.

V and J are TRBV11-2 and TRBJ2-3; D is uncertain. CDR1 and CDR2 from the germline V gene are SGHAT and FQNNGV. Trimming removed 6 bases from V and 6 bases from J, with 19 bases in between. CDR3 length: 15 amino acids. CDR3 amino acids: CASRTVGRKEDTQYF. CDR3 nucleotide sequence: TGTGCCAGCAGGACCGTAGGCCGTAAGGAGGATACGCAGTATTTT. The whole variable domain, filled in from reference TRBV11-2 and TRBJ2-3, reads EAGVAQSPRYKIIEKRQSVAFWCNPISGHATLYWYQQILGQGPKLLIQFQNNGVVDDSQLPKDRFSAERLKGVDSTLKIQPAKLEDSAVYLCASRTVGRKEDTQYFGPGTRLTVL.

The chain recombines TRBV7-2 with TRBJ1-2; D not certain. The germline V gene encodes CDR1 SGHTA and CDR2 FQGNSA. V shed 1 base and J shed 4 bases, with 10 bases lying between them. The CDR3 consists of 14 residues. CDR3 sequence reads: CASSLGLRAYGYTF. In DNA, the CDR3 is TGTGCCAGCAGCTTAGGTCTCAGAGCCTATGGCTACACCTTC.

The CDR3 is CASSFSSSGNTIYF. The DNA of the CDR3 is TGTGCCAGCAGCTTCTCCTCCTCTGGAAACACCATATATTTT. J is TRBJ1-3 and V is TRBV5-6; D not certain. The CDR3 runs to 14 residues. V was trimmed by 2 bases and J by 0 bases, leaving 6 bases between them. Germline CDR1 is SGHDT and CDR2 is YYEEEE.

This chain joins TRBV7-9 and TRBJ2-4, with a possible D match to TRBD2 (5 bases). The V end was cut by 5 bases, the J end by 3 bases, with 8 bases between. CDR3 length equals 13 residues. Germline V gene sequence: CDR1 SEHNR, CDR2 FQNEAQ (reference sequence). The CDR3 sequence is CASSPRDKNIQYF. The CDR3 coding sequence is TGTGCCAGCAGCCCCCGGGACAAAAACATTCAGTACTTC.

The V gene is TRBV28, the J gene TRBJ2-3, with D perhaps TRBD1 (6 bases). The CDR3 spans 14 residues. The V and J ends lost 2 bases and 5 bases respectively, with 11 bases between them. The germline CDR1 and CDR2 sequences are MDHEN and SYDVKM. This chain's CDR3 is CASSLQGRRDTQYF. The CDR3 DNA reads TGTGCCAGCAGTTTACAGGGGCGGAGAGATACGCAGTATTTT.

V usage is TRBV28 and J usage is TRBJ1-6; no definite D call. CDR1 is MDHEN and CDR2 is SYDVKM in the germline V gene. The CDR3 extends over 15 amino acids. The V end lost 5 bases, the J end lost 7 bases, and 15 bases lay between the germline ends. DNA for the CDR3: TGTGCCAGCAGTAAGTTTACTCTGAGGAATTCACCCCTCCACTTT. It specifies CASSKFTLRNSPLHF.

The CDR3 coding sequence is TGTGCCAGCCTATGGGGACGAAAATCCTACGAGCAGTACTTC. Its translation: CASLWGRKSYEQYF. The chain employs TRBV6-6 and TRBJ2-7; D may correspond to TRBD1 or TRBD2 (5 bases each). The CDR3 runs 14 residues. CDR1 is MNHNY and CDR2 is SVGAGI in the germline V gene (reference sequence). The germline V and J ends were trimmed by 8 bases and 1 base, with 15 bases remaining between them.

The chain combines TRBV6-6 with TRBJ1-5; D gene uncertain. The CDR3 runs 11 residues. Germline lookup yields CDR1 MNHNY and CDR2 SVGAGI (reference sequence). V shed 5 bases and J shed 5 bases, with 4 bases lying between them. The CDR3 DNA sequence: TGTGCCAGCAGTCTCGATCAGCCCCAGCATTTT. Translated: CASSLDQPQHF.

The chain joins TRBV7-8 to TRBJ1-6; a weak D match, TRBD1 (6 bases). The CDR3 covers 15 residues. The V end lost 5 bases, the J end lost 7 bases, and 15 bases lay between the germline ends. In germline, CDR1 is SGHVS, CDR2 FQNEAQ. The CDR3 region is CASSLRGAENSPLHF. The CDR3 nucleotides read TGTGCCAGCAGCCTCCGGGGGGCGGAAAATTCACCCCTCCACTTT.

Points on this clone: This sample includes further DNA sequences coding for the same CDR3. The chain carries TRBV5-1 and TRBJ1-3, with no clear D. CDR3 size: 12 residues. V was pared by 0 bases and J by 4 bases, with 2 bases between. Germline CDR1 SGHRS, CDR2 YFSETQ. The CDR3: CASSLDGNTIYF. CDR3 in DNA: TGCGCCAGCAGCTTGGACGGAAACACCATATATTTT. Using reference TRBV5-1 and TRBJ1-3 for the parts outside the CDR3, the full variable domain is KAGVTQTPRYLIKTRGQQVTLSCSPISGHRSVSWYQQTPGQGLQFLFEYFSETQRNKGNFPGRFSGRQFSNSRSEMNVSTLELGDSALYLCASSLDGNTIYFGEGSWLTVV.

J is TRBJ1-2 and V is TRBV4-1; 8 nucleotides line up with TRBD1. The V and J ends lost 0 bases and 0 bases, in that order; junction bases with no gene match: 12. This CDR3 has 19 residues. From germline, CDR1 is MGHRA and CDR2 YSYEKL. CDR3 residues: CASSQDSRRTGLTNYGYTF. For the CDR3, the DNA is TGCGCCAGCAGCCAAGATAGTAGAAGGACAGGGCTTACTAACTATGGCTACACCTTC.

V usage is TRBV7-2 and J usage is TRBJ2-1, with 7 bases identical to TRBD1. The CDR3 runs 15 residues. Germline lookup yields CDR1 SGHTA and CDR2 FQGNSA. The trim removed 1 base at V and 10 bases at J, leaving 10 bases unmatched. CDR3 sequence (DNA): TGTGCCAGCAGCTTAGTTTGGAGACAGGGAGTCGAGCAGTTCTTC. The encoded protein is CASSLVWRQGVEQFF.

The chain combines TRBV27 with TRBJ1-6, with 7 bases identical to TRBD1. This CDR3 contains 14 residues. Trimming cost V 5 bases and J 3 bases; bases outside gene matches: 1. Germline values: CDR1 MNHEY, CDR2 SMNVEV (reference sequence). As DNA, the CDR3 is TGTGCCAGCAGTGACAGGGTCTATAATTCACCCCTCCACTTT. Encoded protein: CASSDRVYNSPLHF.

The chain links TRBV9 to TRBJ2-3, with a weak D call TRBD2 (7 bases). Trimming took 4 bases from V and 4 from J, leaving 13 bases between them. Germline V lookup: CDR1 SGDLS, CDR2 YYNGEE. This CDR3 contains 14 residues. The CDR3: CASSQRGGPDTQYF. The CDR3 bases are TGTGCCAGCAGCCAGAGGGGGGGCCCAGATACGCAGTATTTT.

The V and J genes are TRBV28 and TRBJ2-7, with TRBD2 matching 7 bases. This CDR3 has 14 residues. CDR1 MDHEN and CDR2 SYDVKM come from the germline V gene. The V gene end was trimmed by 3 bases and the J gene end by 1 base; junction bases not matched to a gene: 3. DNA for the CDR3: TGTGCCAGCAGTTTGGGGGGGAAATCCTACGAGCAGTACTTC. Its translation is CASSLGGKSYEQYF.

Only one count was recorded for this clone. This CDR3 is also generated by other DNA sequences in the sample. The CDR3 region has the DNA TGTGCCAGCAGCTTAGCTAGCGGGGGGGCCTACGAGCAGTACTTC. Translated, it gives CASSLASGGAYEQYF. The rearrangement joins TRBV11-2 to TRBJ2-7, with 12 nucleotides matching TRBD2. Germline loops: CDR1 SGHAT, CDR2 FQNNGV. V trimming: 1 base; J trimming: 2 bases; junction bases outside the gene matches: 0. The CDR3 contains 15 residues.

The rearrangement links TRBV7-3 to TRBJ2-3; 8 nucleotides align to TRBD2. Germline V gives CDR1 SGHTA, CDR2 FQGTGA. J was trimmed by 1 base and V by 6 bases; bases with no gene match: 6. The CDR3 is 15 amino acids. CDR3 residues: CASSPSGLRTDTQYF. CDR3 in DNA: TGTGCCAGCAGTCCTAGCGGGCTCCGCACAGATACGCAGTATTTT. Combining the CDR3 with reference TRBV7-3 and TRBJ2-3 gives the whole variable domain GAGVSQTPSNKVTEKGKYVELRCDPISGHTALYWYRQSLGQGPEFLIYFQGTGAADDSGLPNDRFFAVRPEGSVSTLKIQRTERGDSAVYLCASSPSGLRTDTQYFGPGTRLTVL.